The 21 T cell receptor beta chains in this list originate from one sample, sequenced in a study of T cell responses to AZD1222 COVID-19 vaccine. Some clones are missing from TCRdb's copy, which holds only in-frame ones; the method was immunoSEQ multiplex PCR. The data contain 150,000 to 160,000 clones, 90% of them singletons. This sample comprised peripheral blood, obtained on day 0 of AZD1222 vaccination. The receptor source for this set is an adult in good health.

CDR3 sequence reads: CASTRAGYEQFF. The CDR3 nucleotides read TGTGCCAGCACCAGAGCGGGTTATGAGCAGTTCTTC. J is TRBJ2-1 and V is TRBV6-5, with D perhaps TRBD2 (6 bases). V gave up 7 bases and J gave up 8 bases, with 12 bases separating them. CDR3 size: 12 residues. Germline loops: CDR1 MNHEY, CDR2 SVGAGI.

The V gene is TRBV28, the J gene TRBJ2-5; D is unclear. The V gene lost 4 bases and the J gene lost 4 bases, with 13 bases spanning the gap. Germline CDR1 and CDR2: MDHEN and SYDVKM. The CDR3 covers 14 residues. CDR3 nucleotide sequence: TGTGCCAGCAGTTGGGCTAGTGGTGGAGAGACCCAGTACTTC. This gives the protein CASSWASGGETQYF.

The chain recombines TRBV19 with TRBJ2-1; D gene ambiguous. Trimming shortened V by 4 bases and J by 4 bases, and 14 bases separated the two germline ends. This CDR3 region has 15 residues. The germline CDR1 and CDR2 sequences are LNHDA and SQIVND (reference sequence). DNA of the CDR3: TGTGCCAGTAGTACGAGCCTCTGGGTATACAATGAGCAGTTCTTC. Protein product: CASSTSLWVYNEQFF. Complete variable domain (other parts from reference TRBV19 and TRBJ2-1): DGGITQSPKYLFRKEGQNVTLSCEQNLNHDAMYWYRQDPGQGLRLIYYSQIVNDFQKGDIAEGYSVSREKKESFPLTVTSAQKNPTAFYLCASSTSLWVYNEQFFGPGTRLTVL.

The chain has TRBV12-3 or TRBV12-4 and TRBJ2-5; 7 positions agree with TRBD1. Germline trimming cut 6 bases from V and 1 base from J; bases unmatched to any gene: 2. The CDR3 spans 13 residues. The CDR3 loop is CASRRDSQETQYF. CDR3 sequence (DNA): TGTGCCAGCAGGAGGGACAGCCAAGAGACCCAGTACTTC.

This chain joins TRBV18 and TRBJ1-4; no clear D. V was clipped by 6 bases and J by 4 bases, with 9 bases between them. CDR3 length equals 13 residues. The germline gives CDR1 KGHSH, CDR2 LQKENI. The CDR3 here is CASSISGNEKLFF. CDR3 coding DNA: TGTGCCAGCTCGATTTCGGGTAATGAAAAACTGTTTTTT. Together with reference TRBV18 and TRBJ1-4, the CDR3 gives the full variable domain: NAGVMQNPRHLVRRRGQEARLRCSPMKGHSHVYWYRQLPEEGLKFMVYLQKENIIDESGMPKERFSAEFPKEGPSILRIQQVVRGDSAAYFCASSISGNEKLFFGSGTQLSVL.

This clone was recorded only once. V and J are TRBV5-4 and TRBJ2-7, with 9 bases lining up with TRBD2. Germline lookup yields CDR1 SGHNT and CDR2 YYREEE (reference sequence). This CDR3 is built from 16 residues. V was pared by 1 base and J by 2 bases, with 7 bases of the junction left unmatched. The CDR3 region is CASSLFSLAGTYEQYF. The DNA of the CDR3 is TGTGCCAGCAGCTTGTTCTCGCTAGCGGGAACCTACGAGCAGTACTTC.

The CDR3 protein is CASRAGTNSNQPQHF. CDR3 sequence (DNA): TGTGCCAGTAGAGCAGGCACAAATAGCAATCAGCCCCAGCATTTT. V and J are TRBV19 and TRBJ1-5; D gene uncertain. The germline CDR1 and CDR2 sequences are LNHDA and SQIVND (reference sequence). V was shortened by 6 bases and J by 0 bases, with 12 bases between the two germline ends. CDR3 length equals 15 residues. The entire variable domain, with the rest obtained from reference TRBV19 and TRBJ1-5, is as follows: DGGITQSPKYLFRKEGQNVTLSCEQNLNHDAMYWYRQDPGQGLRLIYYSQIVNDFQKGDIAEGYSVSREKKESFPLTVTSAQKNPTAFYLCASRAGTNSNQPQHFGDGTRLSIL.

CDR3 protein: CASSFLTGVNEQFF. For the CDR3, the DNA is TGTGCCAGCAGCTTCCTGACAGGGGTCAATGAGCAGTTCTTC. The chain employs TRBV5-5 and TRBJ2-1, with 8 nucleotides matching TRBD1. Germline assignment: CDR1 SGHKS and CDR2 YYEKEE (reference sequence). V was clipped by 2 bases and J by 6 bases; unmatched bases: 4. This CDR3 region has 14 residues.

The chain carries TRBV18 and TRBJ1-5; D may be TRBD1 (6 bases). Germline CDR1 reads KGHSH; CDR2 reads LQKENI. The CDR3 is made up of 14 amino acids. Trimming took off 2 bases at V and 2 bases at J, with 7 bases between the two ends. The CDR3 region has the DNA TGTGCCAGCTCACCAGGGGGCGGCAATCAGCCCCAGCATTTT. Translating it yields CASSPGGGNQPQHF.

The CDR3 loop is CASSSELVGNRGYTF. In nucleotides, the CDR3 is TGTGCCAGCAGCTCAGAATTGGTGGGGAATCGTGGCTACACCTTC. This chain uses TRBV5-5 with TRBJ1-2; D is uncertain. Germline CDR1 SGHKS, CDR2 YYEKEE (reference sequence). The CDR3 is made up of 15 amino acids. V lost 3 bases and J 7 bases, leaving 19 bases between the germline ends.

The chain combines TRBV4-1 with TRBJ1-2; D is perhaps TRBD1 (5 bases). Germline V gene lookup returns CDR1 MGHRA and CDR2 YSYEKL. The CDR3 has 16 amino acids. Trimming took off 3 bases at V and 5 bases at J, with 19 bases between the two ends. The CDR3 here is CASSQAAGPAGYGYTF. Here the CDR3 DNA reads TGCGCCAGCAGCCAGGCTGCGGGACCTGCGGGATATGGCTACACCTTC.

This clone was counted a single time. The chain combines TRBV7-2 with TRBJ1-2, with D possibly TRBD1 on 5 matching bases. The CDR3 totals 16 residues. From germline, CDR1 is SGHTA and CDR2 FQGNSA. Trimming took 5 bases from V and 0 from J, leaving 16 bases between them. In DNA form, the CDR3 reads TGTGCCAGCAGCCTCATGCGACAGCTACCTAACTATGGCTACACCTTC. It specifies CASSLMRQLPNYGYTF.

The chain carries TRBV7-8 and TRBJ1-5, with 7 bases matching TRBD1. J lost 7 bases, V lost 5 bases, and 8 bases had no gene match. The CDR3 is 14 amino acids. The germline V gene encodes CDR1 SGHVS and CDR2 FQNEAQ. The CDR3 coding sequence is TGTGCCAGCAGCGTTAGGCAGGGGGACCAGCCCCAGCATTTT. Its translation: CASSVRQGDQPQHF.

The chain links TRBV9 to TRBJ2-6, with 7 bases matching TRBD2. Germline trimming cut 4 bases from V and 0 bases from J; bases unmatched to any gene: 16. The CDR3 consists of 20 residues. The V gene's germline CDR1 is SGDLS and CDR2 YYNGEE. The CDR3 reads CASSPKTSPMGRSGANVLTF. The CDR3 nucleotides read TGTGCCAGCAGCCCAAAGACTAGCCCAATGGGTCGCTCTGGGGCCAACGTCCTGACTTTC.

The CDR3 nucleotides read TGTGCCAGCAGCGTGACGGGACTAGAATTCAATGAGCAGTTCTTC. Protein sequence: CASSVTGLEFNEQFF. The genes are TRBV9 and TRBJ2-1, with 8 bases identical to TRBD2. The junction had 7 bases not matched to a gene; V was cut back by 2 bases and J by 6 bases. The CDR3 length is 15 residues. Germline loops: CDR1 SGDLS, CDR2 YYNGEE. The whole variable domain, filled in from reference TRBV9 and TRBJ2-1, reads DSGVTQTPKHLITATGQRVTLRCSPRSGDLSVYWYQQSLDQGLQFLIQYYNGEERAKGNILERFSAQQFPDLHSELNLSSLELGDSALYFCASSVTGLEFNEQFFGPGTRLTVL.

The chain employs TRBV18 and TRBJ1-5, with D possibly being TRBD1 (5 bases). This CDR3 comprises 16 residues. V shed 2 bases and J shed 3 bases, with 14 bases lying between them. From germline, CDR1 is KGHSH and CDR2 LQKENI. The CDR3 bases are TGTGCCAGCTCACCAGGGGCCAGGGATTCCAATCAGCCCCAGCATTTT. This translates into CASSPGARDSNQPQHF. The full variable domain, in which reference TRBV18 and TRBJ1-5 provide the parts outside the CDR3, is NAGVMQNPRHLVRRRGQEARLRCSPMKGHSHVYWYRQLPEEGLKFMVYLQKENIIDESGMPKERFSAEFPKEGPSILRIQQVVRGDSAAYFCASSPGARDSNQPQHFGDGTRLSIL.

The chain links TRBV28 to TRBJ2-7; 7 bases fit TRBD2. Germline V gene data show CDR1 as MDHEN and CDR2 as SYDVKM. This CDR3 region has 15 residues. Trimming at V came to 5 bases and at J to 4 bases, leaving 11 bases not matched to a gene. In DNA form, the CDR3 reads TGTGCCAGCAGTGGGACGGAGCCCGGGAGGTACGAGCAGTACTTC. This translates into CASSGTEPGRYEQYF.

The chain has TRBV20-1 and TRBJ2-3; D remains unclear. The germline V gene has CDR1 DFQATT and CDR2 SNEGSKA (reference sequence). V lost 4 bases and J 6 bases, leaving 8 bases between the germline ends. This CDR3 has 11 residues. In DNA, the CDR3 is TGCAGTGCTATACCCGGGGATACGCAGTATTTT. It codes for CSAIPGDTQYF.

The chain employs TRBV5-1 and TRBJ1-1, with 9 nucleotides matching TRBD1. Trimming cost V 0 bases and J 6 bases; bases outside gene matches: 9. From germline, CDR1 is SGHRS and CDR2 YFSETQ. The CDR3 contains 16 residues. CDR3 DNA: TGCGCCAGCAGCTTGGCCCGGGGACAGGGAACCGCTGAAGCTTTCTTT. Protein: CASSLARGQGTAEAFF.

The rearrangement joins TRBV5-1 to TRBJ2-5, with D possibly TRBD2 on 5 matching bases. CDR1 is SGHRS and CDR2 is YFSETQ in the germline V gene. The CDR3 spans 12 residues. The V end lost 9 bases, the J end lost 2 bases, and 11 bases lay between the germline ends. In DNA form, the CDR3 reads TGCGCCACCTCAGCGGATCAAGAGACCCAGTACTTC. This gives the protein CATSADQETQYF. The entire variable domain, with the rest obtained from reference TRBV5-1 and TRBJ2-5, is as follows: KAGVTQTPRYLIKTRGQQVTLSCSPISGHRSVSWYQQTPGQGLQFLFEYFSETQRNKGNFPGRFSGRQFSNSRSEMNVSTLELGDSALYLCATSADQETQYFGPGTRLLVL.

The gene calls are TRBV7-2 and TRBJ2-5, with TRBD1 matching 7 bases. The CDR3 consists of 16 residues. From germline, CDR1 is SGHTA and CDR2 FQGNSA. J lost 5 bases, V lost 8 bases, and 17 bases had no gene match. In DNA, the CDR3 is TGTGCCAGCCGATTAGTAGGGGGCGCAGGCGGGGAGACCCAGTACTTC. Its translation: CASRLVGGAGGETQYF.